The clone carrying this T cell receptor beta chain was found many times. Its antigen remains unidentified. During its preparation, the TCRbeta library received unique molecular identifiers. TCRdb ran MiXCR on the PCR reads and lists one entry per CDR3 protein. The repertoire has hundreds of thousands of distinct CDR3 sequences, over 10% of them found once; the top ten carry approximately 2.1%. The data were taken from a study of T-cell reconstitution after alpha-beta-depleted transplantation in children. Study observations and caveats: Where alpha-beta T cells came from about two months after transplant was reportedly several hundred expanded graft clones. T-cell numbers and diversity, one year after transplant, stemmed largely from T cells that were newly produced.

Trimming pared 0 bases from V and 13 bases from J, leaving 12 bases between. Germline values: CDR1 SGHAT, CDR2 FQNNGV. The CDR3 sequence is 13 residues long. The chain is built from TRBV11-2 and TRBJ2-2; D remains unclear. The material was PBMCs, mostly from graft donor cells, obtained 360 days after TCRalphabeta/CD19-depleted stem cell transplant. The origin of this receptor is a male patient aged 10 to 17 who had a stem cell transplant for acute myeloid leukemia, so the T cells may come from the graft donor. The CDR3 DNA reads TGTGCCAGCAGCTTAGAGGGTCCCCCGGGGCTGTTTTTT. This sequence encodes CASSLEGPPGLFF.